This TCR beta chain was sequenced for a study of T-cell reconstitution after alpha-beta-depleted transplantation in children. Unique molecular identifiers were incorporated when the TCRbeta library was constructed. MiXCR was run by TCRdb on the PCR reads, yielding one entry per CDR3 protein. This sample has about 830,000 distinct CDR3 sequences, with about 15% found just once. Comment on this clonotype: Its specificity is not known.

Study-wide results and limits: Newly generated T cells supplied most T-cell counts and diversity one year post-transplant. Reportedly, only several hundred clones from non-depleted graft cells drove alpha-beta T-cell counts at about two months.

In germline, CDR1 is DFQATT, CDR2 SNEGSKA (reference sequence). The CDR3 is 14 residues long. The source is a male patient under 18 who had a stem cell transplant for acute lymphoblastic leukemia, so the T cells may come from the graft donor. The chain joins TRBV20-1 to TRBJ2-4; 7 bases are shared with TRBD1. Sequenced here: PBMCs, mostly from graft donor cells, sampled 360 days after TCRalphabeta/CD19-depleted stem cell transplant. The DNA of the CDR3 is TGCAGCTTGCTAGGGGGCGTAGCCAAAAACATTCAGTACTTC. Its protein product is CSLLGGVAKNIQYF.